This is a list of T cell receptor beta chains from one sample in a study of T cell clones after liver transplantation. Sequencing was performed with immunoSEQ multiplex PCR; in TCRdb, only in-frame clones are kept and a portion is missing. The sample contains around 97,000 clones, around 84% of which appear only once. The input for sequencing was CD4+ T cells from blood, taken approximately 50 months after liver transplant. These receptors were obtained from a human patient who received a liver transplant. Some of the T cells might come from the graft donor. The CDR3 runs from the conserved cysteine through the conserved F or W. Fields, in order: CDR3 protein, CDR3 DNA, V gene, clone size, J gene, D gene. D genes are given only for firm matches. The size field is filled for only some rows; it gives once, few, many or a size class.

CDR3 protein: CASSPTLYKHEQYF; CDR3 DNA: TGTGCCAGCAGCCCCACCCTCTACAAGCACGAGCAGTACTTC; V gene: TRBV7-8; clone size: .; J gene: TRBJ2-7; D gene: .
CDR3 protein: CAISQTTNYGYTF; CDR3 DNA: TGTGCCATCAGTCAGACAACTAACTATGGCTACACCTTC; V gene: TRBV10-3; clone size: many; J gene: TRBJ1-2; D gene: .
CDR3 protein: CASSLVQRTNYGYTF; CDR3 DNA: TGTGCCAGCAGCTTGGTTCAGAGGACAAACTATGGCTACACCTTC; V gene: TRBV5-6; clone size: .; J gene: TRBJ1-2; D gene: .
CDR3 protein: CASSEGPGRETQYF; CDR3 DNA: TGTGCCAGCAGTGAGGGTCCGGGACGGGAGACCCAGTACTTC; V gene: TRBV6-1; clone size: .; J gene: TRBJ2-5; D gene: .
CDR3 protein: CASSFRMPAHDQYGYTF; CDR3 DNA: TGTGCCAGCAGCTTTCGAATGCCGGCACACGACCAATATGGCTACACCTTC; V gene: TRBV7-2; clone size: .; J gene: TRBJ1-2; D gene: .
CDR3 protein: CASSSRNTGELFF; CDR3 DNA: TGTGCCAGCAGTTCCAGGAACACCGGGGAGCTGTTTTTT; V gene: TRBV6-6; clone size: .; J gene: TRBJ2-2; D gene: .
CDR3 protein: CASSMAGDQPQHF; CDR3 DNA: TGTGCCAGTAGTATGGCAGGGGATCAGCCCCAGCATTTT; V gene: TRBV19; clone size: .; J gene: TRBJ1-5; D gene: .
CDR3 protein: CASSLVRERGDGYTF; CDR3 DNA: TGTGCCAGCAGCTTAGTAAGGGAACGAGGAGATGGCTACACCTTC; V gene: TRBV11-2; clone size: few; J gene: TRBJ1-2; D gene: .
CDR3 protein: CASSLGPGQGADSDEKLFF; CDR3 DNA: TGCGCCAGCAGCTTGGGGCCGGGACAGGGGGCCGACTCCGATGAAAAACTGTTTTTT; V gene: TRBV5-1; clone size: .; J gene: TRBJ1-4; D gene: TRBD1
CDR3 protein: CASRADQRKTEAFF; CDR3 DNA: TGTGCCAGCAGGGCCGACCAGAGGAAGACTGAAGCTTTCTTT; V gene: TRBV2; clone size: .; J gene: TRBJ1-1; D gene: .
CDR3 protein: CASSPGENTEAFF; CDR3 DNA: TGTGCCAGCTCCCCTGGAGAGAACACTGAAGCTTTCTTT; V gene: TRBV18; clone size: .; J gene: TRBJ1-1; D gene: .
CDR3 protein: CASRGGGGGRDNEQFF; CDR3 DNA: TGCGCCAGCAGAGGTGGAGGCGGGGGACGTGACAATGAGCAGTTCTTC; V gene: TRBV5-1; clone size: few; J gene: TRBJ2-1; D gene: TRBD2
CDR3 protein: CASSSPGQLAKNIQYF; CDR3 DNA: TGTGCCAGCAGTTCTCCGGGACAACTAGCCAAAAACATTCAGTACTTC; V gene: TRBV27; clone size: .; J gene: TRBJ2-4; D gene: .
CDR3 protein: CASSSRTAHYGYTF; CDR3 DNA: TGTGCCAGCAGCTCCCGGACAGCTCACTATGGCTACACCTTC; V gene: TRBV11-2; clone size: .; J gene: TRBJ1-2; D gene: .
CDR3 protein: CASSLDSHSGNTIYF; CDR3 DNA: TGTGCCAGCAGCTTGGACTCACACTCTGGAAACACCATATATTTT; V gene: TRBV5-6; clone size: .; J gene: TRBJ1-3; D gene: .
CDR3 protein: CASSPLMTGVTEAFF; CDR3 DNA: TGTGCCAGCTCACCTCTAATGACAGGGGTGACTGAAGCTTTCTTT; V gene: TRBV18; clone size: .; J gene: TRBJ1-1; D gene: TRBD1
CDR3 protein: CSTEAGGPGEQFF; CDR3 DNA: TGCAGCACCGAAGCGGGAGGGCCCGGTGAGCAGTTCTTC; V gene: TRBV29-1; clone size: once; J gene: TRBJ2-1; D gene: TRBD2
CDR3 protein: CASSFRTPQHF; CDR3 DNA: TGTGCCAGCAGTTTCCGTACGCCCCAGCATTTT; V gene: TRBV28; clone size: .; J gene: TRBJ1-5; D gene: .
CDR3 protein: CASSLGGTENQPQHF; CDR3 DNA: TGCGCCAGCAGCTTGGGGGGGACAGAGAATCAGCCCCAGCATTTT; V gene: TRBV5-1; clone size: .; J gene: TRBJ1-5; D gene: TRBD1
CDR3 protein: CASSIRGLAGNTIYF; CDR3 DNA: TGTGCCAGCAGCATCAGGGGTCTCGCTGGAAACACCATATATTTT; V gene: TRBV6-5; clone size: .; J gene: TRBJ1-3; D gene: .
CDR3 protein: CASSTRSEKLFF; CDR3 DNA: TGTGCCAGCAGCACCCGATCTGAAAAACTGTTTTTT; V gene: TRBV7-6; clone size: .; J gene: TRBJ1-4; D gene: .
CDR3 protein: CASSSIRSGNTIYF; CDR3 DNA: TGTGCCAGCAGCTCAATCCGCTCTGGAAACACCATATATTTT; V gene: TRBV11-2; clone size: .; J gene: TRBJ1-3; D gene: .
CDR3 protein: CASSLTWADTQYF; CDR3 DNA: TGTGCCAGCAGCTTAACTTGGGCGGATACGCAGTATTTT; V gene: TRBV7-3; clone size: .; J gene: TRBJ2-3; D gene: .
CDR3 protein: CASSLIWGGDIDTQYF; CDR3 DNA: TGCGCCAGCAGCTTGATCTGGGGGGGCGACATAGATACGCAGTATTTT; V gene: TRBV5-1; clone size: few; J gene: TRBJ2-3; D gene: .
CDR3 protein: CASSPWTSGGTDTQYF; CDR3 DNA: TGCGCCAGCAGCCCCTGGACTAGCGGGGGAACAGATACGCAGTATTTT; V gene: TRBV5-1; clone size: .; J gene: TRBJ2-3; D gene: TRBD2
CDR3 protein: CASRRPGTGAYEQYF; CDR3 DNA: TGTGCCAGCAGACGACCCGGGACAGGGGCGTACGAGCAGTACTTC; V gene: TRBV7-9; clone size: .; J gene: TRBJ2-7; D gene: TRBD1
CDR3 protein: CASSHEKETQYF; CDR3 DNA: TGCGCCAGCAGTCATGAAAAAGAGACCCAGTACTTC; V gene: TRBV10-2; clone size: .; J gene: TRBJ2-5; D gene: .
CDR3 protein: CASSTGTGNYGYTF; CDR3 DNA: TGTGCCAGCAGCACCGGGACAGGGAACTATGGCTACACCTTC; V gene: TRBV28; clone size: few; J gene: TRBJ1-2; D gene: TRBD1
CDR3 protein: CASSPGQGSDTQYF; CDR3 DNA: TGCGCCAGCAGCCCAGGACAGGGCTCAGATACGCAGTATTTT; V gene: TRBV5-1; clone size: once; J gene: TRBJ2-3; D gene: TRBD1
CDR3 protein: CASSLTPTSGGANTGELFF; CDR3 DNA: TGCGCCAGCAGCTTGACCCCCACTAGCGGGGGCGCGAACACCGGGGAGCTGTTTTTT; V gene: TRBV5-1; clone size: .; J gene: TRBJ2-2; D gene: TRBD2
CDR3 protein: CASSRDRETGELFF; CDR3 DNA: TGTGCCAGCAGCCGGGACAGGGAGACCGGGGAGCTGTTTTTT; V gene: TRBV7-9; clone size: .; J gene: TRBJ2-2; D gene: TRBD1
CDR3 protein: CASSLRGDRGYGYTF; CDR3 DNA: TGCGCCAGCAGCCTCCGAGGGGACCGGGGCTATGGCTACACCTTC; V gene: TRBV4-1; clone size: once; J gene: TRBJ1-2; D gene: .
CDR3 protein: CASSQDLGGGDEQFF; CDR3 DNA: TGTGCCAGCAGCCAAGATCTAGGCGGGGGCGATGAGCAGTTCTTC; V gene: TRBV14; clone size: .; J gene: TRBJ2-1; D gene: .
CDR3 protein: CASSFRRETQYF; CDR3 DNA: TGTGCCAGCAGCTTCAGGAGGGAGACCCAGTACTTC; V gene: TRBV7-2; clone size: .; J gene: TRBJ2-5; D gene: .
CDR3 protein: CASSPWGRASGGEPGYEQYF; CDR3 DNA: TGCGCCAGCAGCCCTTGGGGTAGGGCTAGCGGGGGAGAGCCTGGCTACGAGCAGTACTTC; V gene: TRBV4-1; clone size: .; J gene: TRBJ2-7; D gene: TRBD2
CDR3 protein: CAWSPLGAGEQFF; CDR3 DNA: TGTGCCTGGAGTCCTTTGGGGGCGGGAGAGCAGTTCTTC; V gene: TRBV30; clone size: .; J gene: TRBJ2-1; D gene: .
CDR3 protein: CASSFGENTEAFF; CDR3 DNA: TGTGCCAGCAGCTTCGGGGAAAACACTGAAGCTTTCTTT; V gene: TRBV7-8; clone size: .; J gene: TRBJ1-1; D gene: .
CDR3 protein: CASSLAPPKGFGGYTF; CDR3 DNA: TGTGCCAGCAGCTTAGCGCCGCCTAAGGGCTTTGGTGGCTACACCTTC; V gene: TRBV7-8; clone size: .; J gene: TRBJ1-2; D gene: .
CDR3 protein: CASSLLVVNYGYTF; CDR3 DNA: TGTGCCAGCAGCTTGCTTGTGGTAAACTATGGCTACACCTTC; V gene: TRBV5-6; clone size: .; J gene: TRBJ1-2; D gene: .
CDR3 protein: CASTPQLPSMNTEAFF; CDR3 DNA: TGTGCCAGCACGCCTCAGTTACCTTCCATGAACACTGAAGCTTTCTTT; V gene: TRBV27; clone size: .; J gene: TRBJ1-1; D gene: .
CDR3 protein: CASTPGGGRTEAFF; CDR3 DNA: TGTGCCAGCACTCCAGGCGGGGGGAGGACTGAAGCTTTCTTT; V gene: TRBV27; clone size: .; J gene: TRBJ1-1; D gene: .
CDR3 protein: CASSLEGSANTEAFF; CDR3 DNA: TGTGCCAGCAGCTTAGAAGGGTCAGCTAACACTGAAGCTTTCTTT; V gene: TRBV11-2; clone size: .; J gene: TRBJ1-1; D gene: .
CDR3 protein: CASSTYTGVGGYTF; CDR3 DNA: TGTGCCAGTAGTACTTACACAGGGGTTGGCGGCTACACCTTC; V gene: TRBV19; clone size: .; J gene: TRBJ1-2; D gene: TRBD1
CDR3 protein: CATGTPYEQYF; CDR3 DNA: TGTGCCACCGGGACACCATACGAGCAGTACTTC; V gene: TRBV10-3; clone size: .; J gene: TRBJ2-7; D gene: .
CDR3 protein: CASSLGGVGRNQPQHF; CDR3 DNA: TGTGCCAGCAGCCTTGGTGGCGTAGGGCGCAATCAGCCCCAGCATTTT; V gene: TRBV5-4; clone size: .; J gene: TRBJ1-5; D gene: .
CDR3 protein: CASSLEGETQYF; CDR3 DNA: TGTGCCAGCAGCTTAGAGGGAGAGACCCAGTACTTC; V gene: TRBV11-2; clone size: .; J gene: TRBJ2-5; D gene: .
CDR3 protein: CASSPKVGNQPQHF; CDR3 DNA: TGTGCCAGCAGCCCCAAGGTGGGTAATCAGCCCCAGCATTTT; V gene: TRBV5-8; clone size: .; J gene: TRBJ1-5; D gene: .
CDR3 protein: CASSRPTEAFF; CDR3 DNA: TGTGCCAGCAGCCGTCCCACTGAAGCTTTCTTT; V gene: TRBV11-2; clone size: .; J gene: TRBJ1-1; D gene: .
CDR3 protein: CASSSLDRGDSEQYF; CDR3 DNA: TGTGCCAGCAGTTCCCTGGACAGGGGTGATAGCGAGCAGTACTTC; V gene: TRBV28; clone size: .; J gene: TRBJ2-7; D gene: TRBD1
CDR3 protein: CASGLGASGDNEQFF; CDR3 DNA: TGTGCTAGTGGTTTGGGGGCTAGCGGTGACAATGAGCAGTTCTTC; V gene: TRBV12-5; clone size: .; J gene: TRBJ2-1; D gene: TRBD2
CDR3 protein: CASVDRGLRSGELFF; CDR3 DNA: TGTGCCAGTGTCGACAGGGGGCTTAGGAGCGGGGAGCTGTTTTTT; V gene: TRBV6-1; clone size: .; J gene: TRBJ2-2; D gene: TRBD1
CDR3 protein: CASSALQGADGYTF; CDR3 DNA: TGTGCCAGCAGTGCGTTACAGGGGGCGGATGGCTACACCTTC; V gene: TRBV2; clone size: .; J gene: TRBJ1-2; D gene: TRBD1
CDR3 protein: CASSTGTNYGYTF; CDR3 DNA: TGTGCCAGCAGCACCGGGACAAACTATGGCTACACCTTC; V gene: TRBV6-5; clone size: .; J gene: TRBJ1-2; D gene: .